This T cell receptor (beta chain) was profiled in a study of T-cell memory formation after mild COVID-19 (dated by TCRdb to the early 2020s). General notes on the study: TCR sequence clusters from the two donors were largely donor specific. Longitudinal TCRalpha and TCRbeta repertoire sequencing tracked T-cell clones expanding and contracting after mild COVID-19 in a couple of donors. Two young, previously healthy adult volunteers, one female and one male, were included in the cohort.

Ficoll-Paque density gradient centrifugation was the method used to isolate PBMCs. A remark on this clonotype: The clone's antigen remains unknown. Base qualities were left out, and no much larger clone turns up one base away.

Here is what the overall study found, with its caveats: Clones contracting from day 15 to 85 had balanced CD4/CD8 phenotypes, while a second wave expanding from day 15 to 37 was biased towards CD4+. Whether the second-wave clones peaking on day 37 were SARS-CoV-2 specific was not confirmed. Contracting CD4+ clones were found mainly in CM and EM memory subsets, while CD8+ clones were enriched in EMRA. Some responding clones were detected in pre-infection memory, which suggested that pre-existing cross-reactive memory T cells had joined the SARS-CoV-2 response. Only a couple of mild cases were covered by the study, and larger cohorts that include severe cases with pre-infection samples were considered necessary.

These reads were obtained on an Illumina NovaSeq 6000. Using 5'RACE with constant-segment primers, TCRalpha and TCRbeta cDNA libraries were constructed, with sample barcodes and unique molecular identifiers added in the process. RNA was extracted from every sample with Trizol reagent. Libraries were amplified in two PCR steps, with a second sample barcode and Illumina TruSeq adapters added in the second step. The libraries were sequenced on an Illumina NovaSeq using 2 x 150 bp paired-end reads. For the original study's pipeline: Reads were demultiplexed and collapsed into UMI-guided consensus sequences with migec v1.2.7. With mixcr v2.1.11, UMI consensuses were aligned to TRA and TRB V and J templates and assembled into clonotypes. A clonotype was counted as expanded or contracted only if both edgeR and NoisET called the change significant, with noise models trained on biological replicates. For edgeR calls, a false discovery rate-adjusted p below 0.01 and a log2 fold-change threshold of 1 were applied. As an exploratory analysis of dynamics, max-normalized trajectories of the 1000 most abundant clonotypes were examined with PCA combined with hierarchical clustering. Each responding clone was given a CD4 or CD8 phenotype based on the CD4+ and CD8+ repertoires, which had been sequenced separately. In TCRdb, the public reads were trimmed at Q25 with fastp and aligned with MiXCR, with productive beta chains retained. Rows are unified per CDR3 protein, each entry keeping the most common DNA and genes. The V and J calls were determined by TCRdb, not by the authors. The table for this sample lists around 300,000 distinct CDR3 sequences; roughly 19% of them were counted only once. The ten biggest clones cover about 21% of the sample.

Material for sequencing was PBMCs or a T cell subset sorted from them (not recorded which). The sequence was collected from a man between 18 and 35 years old who had mild COVID-19 (a few samples of this study predate the infection). The sample titles of this study are shuffled in the database, so cell type and time point are left out; the donor was told from shared clones.

The DNA sequence is given as TGTGCCAGCAGCCCAACCGGCAGGGGGGATGAAAAACTGTTTTTT. It translates to CASSPTGRGDEKLFF. Recombination joined TRBV7-3 with TRBJ1-4; 7 junctional bases match TRBD1. From cysteine to phenylalanine, the CDR3 is 15 amino acids long. Only the CDR3 region is kept as DNA, spanning 45 bases read in frame from base 1. V loses 5 bases at its end and J loses 6 bases; junction bases beyond the gene matches: 9. The germline V gene supplies CDR1 SGHTA and CDR2 FQGTGA. The CDR3 plus the reference TRBV7-3 and TRBJ1-4 genes for the other parts give the full variable domain: GAGVSQTPSNKVTEKGKYVELRCDPISGHTALYWYRQSLGQGPEFLIYFQGTGAADDSGLPNDRFFAVRPEGSVSTLKIQRTERGDSAVYLCASSPTGRGDEKLFFGSGTQLSVL.